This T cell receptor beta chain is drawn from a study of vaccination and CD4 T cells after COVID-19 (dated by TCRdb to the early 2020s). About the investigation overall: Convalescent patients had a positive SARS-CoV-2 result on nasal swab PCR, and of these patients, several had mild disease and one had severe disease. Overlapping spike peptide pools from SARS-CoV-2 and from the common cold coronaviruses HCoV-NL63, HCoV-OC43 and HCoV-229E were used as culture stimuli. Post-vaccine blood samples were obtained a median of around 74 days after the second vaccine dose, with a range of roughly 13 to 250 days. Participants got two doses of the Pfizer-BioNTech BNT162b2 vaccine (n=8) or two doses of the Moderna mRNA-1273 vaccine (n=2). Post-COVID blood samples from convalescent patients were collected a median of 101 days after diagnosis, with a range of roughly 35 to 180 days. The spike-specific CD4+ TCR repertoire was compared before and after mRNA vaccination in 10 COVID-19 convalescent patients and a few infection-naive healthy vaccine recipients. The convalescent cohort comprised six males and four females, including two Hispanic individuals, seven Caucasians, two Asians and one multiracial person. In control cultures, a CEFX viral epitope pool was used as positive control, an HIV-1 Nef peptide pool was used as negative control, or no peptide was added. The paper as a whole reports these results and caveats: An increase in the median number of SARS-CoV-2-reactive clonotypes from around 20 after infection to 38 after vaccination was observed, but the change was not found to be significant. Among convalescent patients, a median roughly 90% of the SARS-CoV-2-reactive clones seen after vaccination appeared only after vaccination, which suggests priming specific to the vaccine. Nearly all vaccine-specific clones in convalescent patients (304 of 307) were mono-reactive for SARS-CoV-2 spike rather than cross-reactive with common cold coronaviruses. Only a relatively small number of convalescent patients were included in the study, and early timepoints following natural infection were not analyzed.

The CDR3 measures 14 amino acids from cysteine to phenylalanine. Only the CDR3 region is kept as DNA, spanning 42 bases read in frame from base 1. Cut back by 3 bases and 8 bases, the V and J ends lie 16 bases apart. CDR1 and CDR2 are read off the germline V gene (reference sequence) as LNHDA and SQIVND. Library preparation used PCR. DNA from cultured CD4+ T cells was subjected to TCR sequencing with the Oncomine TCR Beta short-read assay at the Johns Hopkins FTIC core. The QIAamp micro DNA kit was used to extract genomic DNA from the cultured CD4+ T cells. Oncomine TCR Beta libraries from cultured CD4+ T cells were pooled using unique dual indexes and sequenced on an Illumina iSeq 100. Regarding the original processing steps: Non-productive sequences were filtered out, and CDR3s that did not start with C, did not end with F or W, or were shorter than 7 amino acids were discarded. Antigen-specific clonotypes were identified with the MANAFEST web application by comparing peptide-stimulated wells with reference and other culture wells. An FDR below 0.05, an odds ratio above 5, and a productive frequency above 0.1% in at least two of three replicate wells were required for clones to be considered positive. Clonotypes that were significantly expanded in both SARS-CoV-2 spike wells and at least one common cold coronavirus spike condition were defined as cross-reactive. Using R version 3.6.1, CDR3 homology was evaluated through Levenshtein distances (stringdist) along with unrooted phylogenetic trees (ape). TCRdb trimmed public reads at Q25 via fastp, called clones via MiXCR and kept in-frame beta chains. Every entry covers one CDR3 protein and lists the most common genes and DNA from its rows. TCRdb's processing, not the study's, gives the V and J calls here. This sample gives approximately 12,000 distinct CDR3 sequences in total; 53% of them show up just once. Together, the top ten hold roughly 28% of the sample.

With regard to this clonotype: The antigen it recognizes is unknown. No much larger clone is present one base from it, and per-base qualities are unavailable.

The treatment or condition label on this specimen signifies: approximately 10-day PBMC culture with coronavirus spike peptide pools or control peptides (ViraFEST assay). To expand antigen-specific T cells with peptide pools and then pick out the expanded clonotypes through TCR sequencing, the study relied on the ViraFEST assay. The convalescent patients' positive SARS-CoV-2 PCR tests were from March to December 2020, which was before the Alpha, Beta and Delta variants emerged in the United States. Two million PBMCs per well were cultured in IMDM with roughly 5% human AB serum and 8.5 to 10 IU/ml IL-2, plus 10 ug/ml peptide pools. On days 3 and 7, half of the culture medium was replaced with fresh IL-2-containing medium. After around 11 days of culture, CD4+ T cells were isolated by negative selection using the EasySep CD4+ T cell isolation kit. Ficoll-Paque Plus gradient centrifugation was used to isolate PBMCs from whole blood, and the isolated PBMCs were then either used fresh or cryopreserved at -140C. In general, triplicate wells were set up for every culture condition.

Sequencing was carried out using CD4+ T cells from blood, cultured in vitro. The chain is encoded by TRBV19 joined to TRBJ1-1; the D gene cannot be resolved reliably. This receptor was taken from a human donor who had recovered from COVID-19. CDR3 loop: CASSIRSSVAEAFF. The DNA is TGTGCCAGTAGTATCCGTTCATCGGTTGCCGAAGCTTTCTTT. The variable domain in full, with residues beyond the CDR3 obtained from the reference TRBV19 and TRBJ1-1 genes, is DGGITQSPKYLFRKEGQNVTLSCEQNLNHDAMYWYRQDPGQGLRLIYYSQIVNDFQKGDIAEGYSVSREKKESFPLTVTSAQKNPTAFYLCASSIRSSVAEAFFGQGTRLTVV.